Listed below are T cell receptor beta chains from one sample, sequenced in a study of cytomegalovirus exposure and HLA in healthy donors. Generated by immunoSEQ multiplex PCR, the TCRdb table keeps only in-frame clones and is missing some. The sample has about 210,000 clones; more than 75% are singletons. Sequences were obtained from PBMCs. These receptors were collected from a man in his forties or fifties in good health and CMV-seropositive. Both conserved end residues are trimmed from each CDR3.

TRBV7-2 | ASSHPGTGAQPQH
TRBV7-8 | ASSRWTGEETQY
TRBV27 | ASSLRQRSSYNEQF
TRBV4-1 | ASSQVPGWGGNEQF
TRBV7-9 | ASSPSSGLAIEQF
TRBV4-1 | ASSPTGGRGTGELF
TRBV2 | ASTGSAGNTIY
TRBV7-9 | ASSPSAGNLHLYGYT
TRBV21-1 | ASSSQDLRAYEQY
TRBV10-2 | ASSESAGGREQF
TRBV27 | ASSLDNGNEQF
TRBV7-9 | SSSLSGLLAYEQY
TRBV5-5 | ASSLSTRTAGELF
TRBV4-2 | ASSQDMGSGTTQY
TRBV5-1 | ASSLAGQGWNEQY
TRBV2 | ASNVPGLAGDEQY
TRBV28 | ASGQQSSF
TRBV6-5 | ASSYSLAQGWDGYT
TRBV14 | ASSQDQTRTGRDEQY
TRBV19 | ASKTSDRTGELF
TRBV10-2 | ASRARVFQGALSYNEQF
TRBV9 | ASSVKGKSTGELF
TRBV19 | ASTLMTDTFMNTEAF
TRBV18 | ASSPGSNYGYT
TRBV6-6 | ASSPPPPADQETQY
TRBV7-3 | ASSFLAGSYNEQF
TRBV29-1 | SVREDSYNEQF
TRBV6-5 | ASRQDRRESPLH
TRBV6-5 | ASTVDTITEAF
TRBV9 | ASSVAGVSDGYEQY
TRBV5-4 | ASSPPLQGFSEKLF
TRBV10-3 | AITVGQGGTEAF
TRBV5-4 | ASSLMAGKGPQH
TRBV4-2 | ASSQGGFEAF
TRBV27 | ASSLRGVGTVNQPQH
TRBV5-1 | ASSRGTADETQY
TRBV5-6 | ASSLGAQATNEKLF
TRBV6-5 | ASSYSVAGVGTQY
TRBV27 | ASSLRDTNEKLF
TRBV18 | ASSPLGGKAQY
TRBV5-1 | ASSLGQMYQETQY
TRBV6-1 | ASRLGGQSEAF
TRBV19 | ASSRASGRYEQY
TRBV2 | AIAVSGRALETQY
TRBV10-2 | ASSESIPTMRGYT
TRBV4-1 | ASSQDPVAGSDYEQY
TRBV10-2 | ASSESVPGANVLT
TRBV5-1 | ASSLGLIETDTQY
TRBV11-3 | ASSLGGWGRVDTEAF
TRBV6-5 | ASTGDTQY
TRBV7-2 | ASSFSGGANVLT
TRBV2 | AGGTGGEETQY
TRBV9 | ASSVGDRGETQY
TRBV7-9 | ASSPRLSEQY